This TCR beta chain was captured in a study of PD-L1 blockade in urothelial cancer. Study background: From 0 to 3 prior chemotherapy regimens had been given to the patients. Blood analysis took place 3 weeks (second dose) and 6 weeks after treatment start.

The sample's time point: pretreatment peripheral blood. This clone was detected only a few times. Profiled with immunoSEQ multiplex PCR; TCRdb holds only in-frame clones, not every one. The sample contains nearly 45,000 clones, around nine tenths of which appear only once. The receptor's source is a donor at least 40 years old with urothelial cancer. The material was PBMCs, obtained around atezolizumab (anti-PD-L1) treatment.

The CDR3 DNA sequence: TGTGCCAGCAGCCTACAGGGGATCTATGGCTACACCTTC. This codes for CASSLQGIYGYTF. The chain carries TRBV14 and TRBJ1-2; TRBD1 agrees at 7 bases. V shed 4 bases, J shed 4 bases, and the junction held 3 bases outside the gene matches. The CDR3 contains 13 residues. CDR1 is SGHDN, CDR2 FVKESK, per germline. The full variable domain, in which reference TRBV14 and TRBJ1-2 provide the parts outside the CDR3, is EAGVTQFPSHSVIEKGQTVTLRCDPISGHDNLYWYRRVMGKEIKFLLHFVKESKQDESGMPNNRFLAERTGGTYSTLKVQPAELEDSGVYFCASSLQGIYGYTFGSGTRLTVV.